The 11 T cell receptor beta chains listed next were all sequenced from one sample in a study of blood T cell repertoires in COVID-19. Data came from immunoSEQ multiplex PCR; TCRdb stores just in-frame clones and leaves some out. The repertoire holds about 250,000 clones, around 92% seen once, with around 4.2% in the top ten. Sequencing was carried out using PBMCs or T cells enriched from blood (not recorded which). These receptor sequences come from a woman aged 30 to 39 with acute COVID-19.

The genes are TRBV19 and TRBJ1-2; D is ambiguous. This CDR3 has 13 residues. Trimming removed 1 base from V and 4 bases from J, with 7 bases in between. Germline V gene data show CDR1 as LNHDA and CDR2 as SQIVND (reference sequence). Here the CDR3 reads CASSIGNSYGYTF. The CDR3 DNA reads TGTGCCAGTAGTATAGGAAACAGCTATGGCTACACCTTC.

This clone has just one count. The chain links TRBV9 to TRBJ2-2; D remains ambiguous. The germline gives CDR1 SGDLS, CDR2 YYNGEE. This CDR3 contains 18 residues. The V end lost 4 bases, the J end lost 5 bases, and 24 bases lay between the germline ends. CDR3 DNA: TGTGCCAGCAGCCCCCCCCCTCAGAGCGAGAGATGGACCGGGGAGCTGTTTTTT. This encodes CASSPPPQSERWTGELFF.

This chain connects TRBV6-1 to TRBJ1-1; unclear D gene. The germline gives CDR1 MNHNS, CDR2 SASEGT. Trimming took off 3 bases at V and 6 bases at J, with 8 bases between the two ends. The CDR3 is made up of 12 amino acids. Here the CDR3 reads CASSDVPPEAFF. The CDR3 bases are TGTGCCAGCAGTGATGTTCCTCCTGAAGCTTTCTTT.

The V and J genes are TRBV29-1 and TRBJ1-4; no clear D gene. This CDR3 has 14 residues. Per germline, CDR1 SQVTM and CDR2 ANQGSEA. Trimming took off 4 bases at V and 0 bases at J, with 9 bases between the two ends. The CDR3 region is CSVGSFATNEKLFF. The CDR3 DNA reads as TGCAGCGTTGGTAGCTTTGCAACTAATGAAAAACTGTTTTTT.

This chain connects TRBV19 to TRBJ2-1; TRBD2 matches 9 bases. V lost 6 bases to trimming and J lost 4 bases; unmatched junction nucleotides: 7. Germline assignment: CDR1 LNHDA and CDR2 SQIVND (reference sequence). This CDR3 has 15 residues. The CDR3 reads CASRPQRGDYNEQFF. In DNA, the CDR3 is TGTGCCAGTAGACCTCAGCGGGGGGATTACAATGAGCAGTTCTTC.

The CDR3 protein is CASTGDRGTTYTGELFF. DNA of the CDR3: TGTGCCAGCACCGGAGACAGGGGAACGACCTACACCGGGGAGCTGTTTTTT. The chain employs TRBV2 and TRBJ2-2; 8 bases are a match to TRBD1. CDR3 size: 17 residues. J gave up 3 bases and V 7 bases, and 13 bases lay outside the gene matches. CDR1 is SNHLY, CDR2 FYNNEI, per germline.

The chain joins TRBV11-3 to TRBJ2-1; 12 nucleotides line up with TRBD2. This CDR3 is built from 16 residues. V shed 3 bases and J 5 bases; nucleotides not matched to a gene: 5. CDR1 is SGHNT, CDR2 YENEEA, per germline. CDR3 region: CASSFRTSGTHNEQFF. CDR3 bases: TGTGCCAGCAGCTTCAGGACTAGCGGGACGCACAATGAGCAGTTCTTC.

Written as DNA, the CDR3 is TGTGCCAGCAGCTTTAGCGACAGGGGGACCTATGGCTACACCTTC. Protein product: CASSFSDRGTYGYTF. The rearrangement joins TRBV5-6 to TRBJ1-2, with 9 bases that match TRBD1. The CDR3 runs to 15 residues. The germline V gene has CDR1 SGHDT and CDR2 YYEEEE. The junction had 6 bases not matched to a gene; V was cut back by 2 bases and J by 4 bases.

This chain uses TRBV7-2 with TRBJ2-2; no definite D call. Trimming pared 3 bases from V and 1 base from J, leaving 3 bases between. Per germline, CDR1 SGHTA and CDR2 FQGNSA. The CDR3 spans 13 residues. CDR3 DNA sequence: TGTGCCAGCAGCTTCGGGAACACCGGGGAGCTGTTTTTT. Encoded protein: CASSFGNTGELFF.

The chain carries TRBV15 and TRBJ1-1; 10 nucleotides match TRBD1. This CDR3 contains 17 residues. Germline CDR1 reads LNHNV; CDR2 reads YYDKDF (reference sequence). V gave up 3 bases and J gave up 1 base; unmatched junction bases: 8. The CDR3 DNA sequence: TGTGCCACCAGCAGTTCTCCGGGACAGGGGCCGAACACTGAAGCTTTCTTT. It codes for CATSSSPGQGPNTEAFF.

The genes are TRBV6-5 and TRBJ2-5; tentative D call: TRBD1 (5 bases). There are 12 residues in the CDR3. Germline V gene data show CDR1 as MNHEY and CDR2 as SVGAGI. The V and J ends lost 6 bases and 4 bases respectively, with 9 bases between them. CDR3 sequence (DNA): TGTGCCAGCAGGACAGTCCCAGAGACCCAGTACTTC. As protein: CASRTVPETQYF.